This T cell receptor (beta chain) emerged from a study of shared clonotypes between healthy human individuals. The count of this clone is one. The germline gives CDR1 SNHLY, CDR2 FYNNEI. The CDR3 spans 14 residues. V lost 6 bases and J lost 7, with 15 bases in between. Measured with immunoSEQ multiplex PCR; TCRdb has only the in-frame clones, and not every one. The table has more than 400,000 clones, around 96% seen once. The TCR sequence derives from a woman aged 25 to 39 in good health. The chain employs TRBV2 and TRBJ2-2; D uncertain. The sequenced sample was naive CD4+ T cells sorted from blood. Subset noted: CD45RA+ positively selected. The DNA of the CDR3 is TGTGCCAGCAGAGGGATCGAGGTGGTCGGGGAGCTGTTTTTT. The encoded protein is CASRGIEVVGELFF.